Shown below are 20 T cell receptor beta chains from a single sample sequenced in a study of monozygotic twins with inflammatory bowel disease. TCRdb reprocessed the 5' RACE reads, with one entry per CDR3 protein and no DNA. The sample has about 450,000 distinct CDR3 sequences. The sample taken for sequencing was blood. These receptors came from a human donor with ulcerative colitis or Crohn's disease, or a healthy co-twin of an affected twin (not recorded which).

The chain recombines TRBV5-1 with TRBJ2-1; TCRdb names TRBD2, which stays unverified in the absence of DNA. The CDR3 length is 12 residues. Germline V gene data show CDR1 as SGHRS and CDR2 as YFSETQ. CDR3 sequence reads: CASSWTDGEQFF.

The rearrangement links TRBV12-3 or TRBV12-4 to TRBJ2-3; TCRdb's D gene call, TRBD2, goes unchecked for lack of DNA. The CDR3 runs 16 residues. The chain's CDR3 is CASSLTSPKPEDTQYF.

The chain uses TRBV6-2 or TRBV6-3 and TRBJ1-1; TCRdb's D call of TRBD1 is untestable without DNA. This CDR3 spans 14 amino acids. Per the germline V gene, CDR1 is MNHEY and CDR2 is SVGEGT. CDR3 sequence reads: CASSKGVLNTEAFF.

V gene TRBV5-1 combines with J gene TRBJ1-4. This CDR3 is 13 amino acids long. CDR1 and CDR2 (germline): SGHRS, YFSETQ. CDR3 sequence reads: CASSLGSSEKLFF.

The chain employs TRBV7-2 and TRBJ2-2; the D gene TCRdb calls, TRBD1, cannot be checked with no DNA. This CDR3 contains 13 residues. Germline V CDR1 and CDR2: SGHTA, FQGNSA. CDR3 sequence: CASSFWTDGELFF.

V is TRBV20-1 and J is TRBJ1-5; as DNA is missing, the TRBD1 call by TCRdb cannot be tested. The CDR3 runs 11 residues. In germline, CDR1 is DFQATT, CDR2 SNEGSKA (reference sequence). CDR3 loop: CSATGPQPQHF.

The chain recombines TRBV5-6 with TRBJ2-4; TCRdb's D call, TRBD2, is unchecked because there is no DNA. The germline V gene encodes CDR1 SGHDT and CDR2 YYEEEE. The CDR3 runs 18 residues. The CDR3 reads CASSLVDGTPLAKNIQYF.

The chain recombines TRBV10-3 with TRBJ1-2; the TCRdb call, TRBD1, lacks DNA for checking. Germline V gene lookup returns CDR1 ENHRY and CDR2 SYGVKD. CDR3 length: 11 amino acids. The chain's CDR3 is CATHRGDGYTF.

The chain links TRBV4-1 to TRBJ2-7. This CDR3 contains 13 residues. Per the germline V gene, CDR1 is MGHRA and CDR2 is YSYEKL. This CDR3 is CASSQGYSYEQYF.

This CDR3 is CASSSWDPPYEQYF. This sequence joins TRBV12-3 or TRBV12-4 and TRBJ2-7; TCRdb calls TRBD1, which cannot be checked without DNA. This CDR3 contains 14 residues.

The chain couples TRBV27 to TRBJ1-1; TCRdb picks TRBD1, but there is no DNA to check that call. Germline loops: CDR1 MNHEY, CDR2 SMNVEV (reference sequence). CDR3 size: 16 residues. CDR3 region: CASSLSLQGLNTEAFF.

V and J are TRBV25-1 and TRBJ2-1; with no DNA, the TCRdb D assignment of TRBD1 cannot be verified. The CDR3 has 16 amino acids. The V gene's germline CDR1 is MGHDK and CDR2 SYGVNS. The CDR3 sequence is CASSSGGTGNYNEQFF. The variable domain in full, with the rest retrieved from reference TRBV25-1 and TRBJ2-1, is EADIYQTPRYLVIGTGKKITLECSQTMGHDKMYWYQQDPGMELHLIHYSYGVNSTEKGDLSSESTVSRIRTEHFPLTLESARPSHTSQYLCASSSGGTGNYNEQFFGPGTRLTVL.

The rearrangement uses TRBV6-5 and TRBJ1-6. The CDR3 runs 15 residues. The V gene's germline CDR1 is MNHEY and CDR2 SVGAGI. CDR3 sequence: CASSSTPSGNSPLHF.

The V and J genes are TRBV20-1 and TRBJ2-7; TCRdb lists TRBD1, though no DNA is available to test this call. The CDR3 has 12 residues. Germline V lookup: CDR1 DFQATT, CDR2 SNEGSKA (reference sequence). The CDR3 protein is CSARQGPYEQYF.

The chain carries TRBV7-2 and TRBJ2-7; the D call of TRBD2 rests on TCRdb alone, since no DNA is present to check it. Germline CDR1 reads SGHTA; CDR2 reads FQGNSA. The CDR3 has 16 amino acids. This chain's CDR3 is CASSLAGGLSSYEQYF.

The rearrangement links TRBV4-1 to TRBJ2-5; the TCRdb D gene call, TRBD1, has no DNA to confirm it. The CDR3 totals 15 residues. CDR1 and CDR2 from the germline V gene are MGHRA and YSYEKL. CDR3: CASSPFPGQQETQYF.

The V call is TRBV12-3 or TRBV12-4, the J call TRBJ1-1; TCRdb returns TRBD1, unconfirmable since there is no DNA. The CDR3 contains 13 residues. The CDR3 reads CASRFQGVTEAFF.

V is TRBV3-1 and J is TRBJ2-7. The germline gives CDR1 LGHDT, CDR2 YNNKEL (reference sequence). CDR3 length: 13 residues. The CDR3 spells CASSQDYGFGQYF.

The chain has TRBV9 and TRBJ2-1; TCRdb outputs TRBD2, but without DNA this stays unchecked. CDR1 SGDLS and CDR2 YYNGEE come from the germline V gene. This CDR3 is 16 amino acids long. The chain's CDR3 is CASSVYTSGIHNEQFF.

This CDR3 reads CAISVGGLSGNTIYF. The genes are TRBV10-3 and TRBJ1-3. CDR3 length: 15 residues. Germline V CDR1 and CDR2: ENHRY, SYGVKD.